The next 30 T cell receptor beta chains were all read from a single sample in a study of blood T cells in healthy people across ages (dated by TCRdb to about 2015). Library generation was performed with 5' RACE. Sequencing relied on an Illumina HiSeq 2500. A second PCR of roughly 7 to 11 cycles was performed with a sample-barcoded 5' primer and a J-beta primer mix. TCRdb reprocessed the public reads (quality trimming at Q25 with fastp, clone calling with MiXCR) and kept in-frame beta chains. Every CDR3 protein is listed once, alongside the most common genes and DNA of its rows. Counted in this sample were 600,000 or so distinct CDR3 sequences; less than 35% of them appeared once. Approximately 14% of the sample rests with the top ten. The material sequenced was blood. Source of these receptors: a woman of 80 years or more in good health.

This clonotype was detected ten times or more. The chain has TRBV20-1 and TRBJ2-3, with 9 bases that match TRBD1. J was trimmed by 1 base and V by 7 bases; bases with no gene match: 0. This CDR3 region has 12 residues. Germline values: CDR1 DFQATT, CDR2 SNEGSKA (reference sequence). CDR3 in DNA: TGCAGTGGGGACAGGGGCACAGATACGCAGTATTTT. Translating it yields CSGDRGTDTQYF.

This clonotype was detected many times. The V gene is TRBV12-3 or TRBV12-4, the J gene TRBJ2-5, with 10 nucleotides matching TRBD1. Trimming at V came to 4 bases and at J to 4 bases, leaving 6 bases not matched to a gene. CDR3 length: 15 residues. CDR3 in amino acids: CASSSQTGGVETQYF. DNA of the CDR3: TGTGCCAGCAGTTCTCAGACAGGGGGCGTAGAGACCCAGTACTTC.

The J gene is TRBJ1-1, the V gene TRBV19, with D tentatively TRBD1 (6 bases). The CDR3 has 13 residues. V lost 3 bases and J 10 bases, leaving 15 bases between the germline ends. Germline lookup yields CDR1 LNHDA and CDR2 SQIVND (reference sequence). CDR3 sequence (DNA): TGTGCCAGTAGTATGAGGAACAGGGCTACAGCTTTCTTT. Translation: CASSMRNRATAFF.

The V and J genes are TRBV2 and TRBJ1-1, with D maybe TRBD1 (5 bases). Trimming shortened V by 1 base and J by 6 bases, and 15 bases separated the two germline ends. Germline lookup yields CDR1 SNHLY and CDR2 FYNNEI. This CDR3 has 15 residues. CDR3 bases: TGTGCCAGCAGTGAAGAGGGGCAGGGAGGGTCTGAAGCTTTCTTT. Residues: CASSEEGQGGSEAFF.

This clonotype has at least ten counts. V is TRBV12-3 or TRBV12-4 and J is TRBJ2-7; D gene unclear. The V gene lost 6 bases and the J gene lost 3 bases, with 6 bases spanning the gap. This CDR3 comprises 11 residues. The CDR3 reads CASRRNYEQYF. DNA of the CDR3: TGTGCCAGCAGAAGAAACTACGAGCAGTACTTC.

The genes are TRBV24-1 and TRBJ2-7; 9 positions match TRBD1. V lost 2 bases and J lost 3; bases outside the gene matches: 4. This CDR3 spans 15 amino acids. The germline V gene has CDR1 KGHDR and CDR2 SFDVKD. CDR3 sequence (DNA): TGTGCCACCAGTGATTCCGGGACAGGGCGCTACGAGCAGTACTTC. Its translation: CATSDSGTGRYEQYF.

This chain joins TRBV5-1 and TRBJ1-5, with D maybe TRBD1 (5 bases). The V gene's germline CDR1 is SGHRS and CDR2 YFSETQ. The CDR3 extends over 15 amino acids. Trimming pared 4 bases from V and 3 bases from J, leaving 14 bases between. CDR3 DNA sequence: TGCGCCAGCAGCCCAGCGGGGGGTCCCAATCAGCCCCAGCATTTT. Translated, it gives CASSPAGGPNQPQHF.

At least ten counts were recorded for this clonotype. The chain carries TRBV5-1 and TRBJ1-1; D perhaps matches TRBD1 (5 bases). The CDR3 totals 15 residues. Germline-derived CDR1 and CDR2 are SGHRS and YFSETQ. V was pared by 0 bases and J by 4 bases, with 13 bases between. The DNA for the CDR3 is TGCGCCAGCAGCTTGGGGGGACGGATTGTCACTGAAGCTTTCTTT. This translates into CASSLGGRIVTEAFF.

This clonotype was picked up many times. V and J are TRBV9 and TRBJ2-7; the match to TRBD2 covers 8 bases. J lost 4 bases, V lost 1 base, and 7 bases had no gene match. Germline-derived CDR1 and CDR2 are SGDLS and YYNGEE. The CDR3 contains 15 residues. Here the CDR3 reads CASSVFSGAIYEQYF. In DNA form, the CDR3 reads TGTGCCAGCAGCGTATTTAGCGGGGCTATATACGAGCAGTACTTC.

The J gene is TRBJ2-7, the V gene TRBV7-2, with D unresolved. The V and J ends lost 1 base and 0 bases respectively, with 10 bases between them. Germline V gives CDR1 SGHTA, CDR2 FQGNSA. The CDR3 sequence is 15 residues long. Here the CDR3 DNA reads TGTGCCAGCAGCTTAGAGCCGAATTTCTCCTACGAGCAGTACTTC. Protein product: CASSLEPNFSYEQYF.

This clonotype was detected ten times or more. The rearrangement uses TRBV18 and TRBJ2-7, with 9 bases aligning to TRBD1. V was clipped by 5 bases and J by 7 bases; unmatched bases: 9. This CDR3 region has 14 residues. In germline, CDR1 is KGHSH, CDR2 LQKENI. The CDR3 nucleotides are TGTGCCAGCTCAGCACAACAGGGGGCGGGTGAGCAGTACTTC. The encoded protein is CASSAQQGAGEQYF.

This clonotype was picked up many times. The chain recombines TRBV6-5 with TRBJ2-1; a possible D gene is TRBD1 (6 bases). Germline V gene lookup returns CDR1 MNHEY and CDR2 SVGAGI. The CDR3 is 14 residues long. The ends were cut back, 2 bases at V and 3 bases at J, with 8 bases in the middle. CDR3 sequence (DNA): TGTGCCAGCAGTTACCGGGACATCTACAATGAGCAGTTCTTC. Protein product: CASSYRDIYNEQFF.

This clonotype has just a few counts. A single base separates this from a much larger clone, so it may be a read error. This rearrangement joins TRBV5-6 to TRBJ2-2, with 10 nucleotides matching TRBD1. CDR1 is SGHDT, CDR2 YYEEEE, per germline. This CDR3 has 15 amino acids. CDR3 DNA sequence: TGTGCCAGCAGCATGGACAGGGGGAAAACCGGGGAGCGGTTTTTT. As protein: CASSMDRGKTGERFF. Supplemented by reference TRBV5-6 and TRBJ2-2, the full variable domain reads DAGVTQSPTHLIKTRGQQVTLRCSPKSGHDTVSWYQQALGQGPQFIFQYYEEEERQRGNFPDRFSGHQFPNYSSELNVNALLLGDSALYLCASSMDRGKTGERFFGEGSRLTVL.

The chain couples TRBV7-9 to TRBJ1-1; D is possibly TRBD1 (6 bases). Trimming cost V 7 bases and J 11 bases, with 29 bases left between them. Germline assignment: CDR1 SEHNR and CDR2 FQNEAQ (reference sequence). This CDR3 region has 16 residues. DNA for the CDR3: TGTGCCAGCAACCCTAGTCTGATGGGGGGGCCAGGACGTGCTTTCTTT. Protein sequence: CASNPSLMGGPGRAFF.

This clonotype appeared a few times. The chain employs TRBV11-3 and TRBJ2-7; possibly TRBD1 for D (6 bases). Looked up from germline, CDR1 is SGHNT and CDR2 is YENEEA. This CDR3 has 13 amino acids. The ends were cut back, 5 bases at V and 3 bases at J, with 11 bases in the middle. CDR3 protein: CASSRGYFYEQYF. The DNA for the CDR3 is TGTGCCAGCAGCAGGGGGTATTTCTACGAGCAGTACTTC.

V and J are TRBV10-3 and TRBJ2-2; 11 nucleotides agree with TRBD2. This CDR3 comprises 14 residues. The ends lost 10 bases at V and 2 bases at J; junction bases unmatched: 3. The germline CDR1 and CDR2 sequences are ENHRY and SYGVKD. This chain's CDR3 is CATGTSGNTGELFF. The DNA of the CDR3 is TGTGCCACCGGGACTAGCGGTAACACCGGGGAGCTGTTTTTT.

The chain combines TRBV28 with TRBJ2-3; D gene unclear. V lost 6 bases, J lost 2 bases, and 12 bases lay in between. Germline lookup yields CDR1 MDHEN and CDR2 SYDVKM. This CDR3 has 14 residues. The CDR3 region has the DNA TGTGCCAGCAGGTCCCTCACCCCCACAGATACGCAGTATTTT. The encoded protein is CASRSLTPTDTQYF.

This clonotype was recorded at least ten times. The V call is TRBV5-1, the J call TRBJ2-5, with TRBD1 matching over 8 bases. Looked up from germline, CDR1 is SGHRS and CDR2 is YFSETQ. The CDR3 consists of 16 residues. Unmatched junction bases numbered 13, after V lost 4 bases and J lost 5 bases. The CDR3 is CASSSGQGDLGETQYF. The CDR3 DNA sequence: TGCGCCAGCAGCAGCGGACAGGGAGACCTCGGGGAGACCCAGTACTTC.

The chain uses TRBV20-1 and TRBJ2-5; possible D gene TRBD1, 6 bases. The germline gives CDR1 DFQATT, CDR2 SNEGSKA (reference sequence). The CDR3 consists of 14 residues. The V end was cut by 5 bases, the J end by 0 bases, with 13 bases between. This CDR3 is CSALNRVNQETQYF. The DNA for the CDR3 is TGCAGTGCTCTGAACAGGGTCAACCAAGAGACCCAGTACTTC.

Many counts were recorded for this clonotype. The V gene is TRBV20-1, the J gene TRBJ2-3, with TRBD2 as a possible D gene (6 bases). The germline gives CDR1 DFQATT, CDR2 SNEGSKA (reference sequence). Trimming removed 3 bases from V and 0 bases from J, with 7 bases in between. The CDR3 covers 13 residues. For the CDR3, the DNA is TGCAGTGCTAGCGGGGGTAGCACAGATACGCAGTATTTT. Translation gives CSASGGSTDTQYF.

This clonotype was detected ten times or more. This chain uses TRBV20-1 with TRBJ2-3; perhaps TRBD1 as D (6 bases). This CDR3 has 13 amino acids. V lost 5 bases, J lost 2 bases, and 11 bases lay in between. CDR1 is DFQATT, CDR2 SNEGSKA, per germline (reference sequence). CDR3 residues: CSAPGQDTDTQYF. As DNA, the CDR3 is TGCAGTGCTCCGGGACAAGACACAGATACGCAGTATTTT.

This clonotype was counted a few times. The chain employs TRBV2 and TRBJ2-2; D unclear. The CDR3 contains 14 residues. Trimming stripped 7 bases from V and 4 bases from J, with 13 bases between. The germline gives CDR1 SNHLY, CDR2 FYNNEI. The CDR3: CASIRQPATGELFF. CDR3 nucleotide sequence: TGTGCCAGCATCCGGCAACCAGCCACCGGGGAGCTGTTTTTT.

This clonotype has ten or more counts. The chain uses TRBV29-1 and TRBJ2-1, with D perhaps given as TRBD1 or TRBD2 (5 bases each). Germline V gene lookup returns CDR1 SQVTM and CDR2 ANQGSEA. Trimming took 6 bases from V and 6 from J, leaving 12 bases between them. CDR3 length equals 12 residues. The CDR3 nucleotides are TGCAGCGTCGTCGGGACCCCCAATGAGCAGTTCTTC. Translated, it gives CSVVGTPNEQFF.

This clonotype was detected ten times or more. J is TRBJ1-4 and V is TRBV5-1; D ambiguous. Trimming cost V 7 bases and J 4 bases, with 14 bases left between them. The CDR3 has 14 residues. Germline-derived CDR1 and CDR2 are SGHRS and YFSETQ. The CDR3 reads CASRRSESNEKLFF. CDR3 in DNA: TGCGCCAGCCGGAGGTCTGAGAGTAATGAAAAACTGTTTTTT.

A remark on this clonotype: A single base separates this from a much larger clone, so it may be a read error. This CDR3 fails to terminate in the conserved phenylalanine or tryptophan, so it likely reflects a read error. This chain uses TRBV12-3 or TRBV12-4 with TRBJ1-2; TRBD1 matches at 10 bases. The CDR3 runs 14 residues. Trimming at V came to 2 bases and at J to 5 bases, leaving 2 bases not matched to a gene. The CDR3 is CASSLSGQGYGYTV. The CDR3 DNA follows: TGTGCCAGCAGTTTATCGGGACAGGGGTATGGCTACACCGTC.

There are many counts of this clonotype. The chain employs TRBV7-9 and TRBJ2-1; D remains ambiguous. The length of the CDR3 is 12 residues. The V gene lost 3 bases and the J gene lost 9 bases, with 9 bases spanning the gap. Germline V lookup: CDR1 SEHNR, CDR2 FQNEAQ (reference sequence). Here the CDR3 DNA reads TGTGCCAGCAGCTTCCCCGTGGGTGAGCAGTTCTTC. As protein: CASSFPVGEQFF.

This clonotype has more than one count but fewer than ten. The chain links TRBV2 to TRBJ1-4; D call uncertain. This CDR3 spans 14 amino acids. Germline-derived CDR1 and CDR2 are SNHLY and FYNNEI. The V end lost 4 bases, the J end lost 16 bases, and 22 bases lay between the germline ends. For the CDR3, the DNA is TGTGCCAGCAGTGCAAAGACGGCAGCGGGAGTCCCGTTTTTT. Its protein is CASSAKTAAGVPFF.

Points on this clonotype: This may be a read error, as it is one base from a much larger clone. V usage is TRBV6-2 or TRBV6-3 and J usage is TRBJ1-5, with a weak D call TRBD1 (5 bases). V was shortened by 1 base and J by 4 bases, with 11 bases between the two germline ends. This CDR3 has 15 amino acids. Per germline, CDR1 MNHEY and CDR2 SVGEGT. The CDR3 loop is CASSYLDGGNQPQHF. The CDR3 nucleotides read TGTGCCAGCAGTTACTTGGACGGGGGAAATCAGCCCCAGCATTTT.

This clonotype was counted a few times. The rearrangement joins TRBV4-2 to TRBJ1-2; D remains unclear. With 3 bases removed from V and 2 bases from J, the gap between germline ends came to 13 bases. This CDR3 comprises 15 residues. Germline CDR1 is LGHNA and CDR2 is YNFKEQ. The CDR3 sequence: CASSHPRPRNYGYTF. The CDR3 DNA reads TGTGCCAGCAGCCACCCCAGACCGAGAAACTATGGCTACACCTTC.

CDR3 DNA: TGTGCCAGCAGTTACCAACTAGATACCTACAATGAGCAGTTCTTC. It codes for CASSYQLDTYNEQFF. The chain combines TRBV6-5 with TRBJ2-1, with D possibly being TRBD2 (5 bases). The V gene lost 2 bases and the J gene lost 2 bases, with 10 bases spanning the gap. CDR1 and CDR2 (germline): MNHEY, SVGAGI. CDR3 size: 15 residues.